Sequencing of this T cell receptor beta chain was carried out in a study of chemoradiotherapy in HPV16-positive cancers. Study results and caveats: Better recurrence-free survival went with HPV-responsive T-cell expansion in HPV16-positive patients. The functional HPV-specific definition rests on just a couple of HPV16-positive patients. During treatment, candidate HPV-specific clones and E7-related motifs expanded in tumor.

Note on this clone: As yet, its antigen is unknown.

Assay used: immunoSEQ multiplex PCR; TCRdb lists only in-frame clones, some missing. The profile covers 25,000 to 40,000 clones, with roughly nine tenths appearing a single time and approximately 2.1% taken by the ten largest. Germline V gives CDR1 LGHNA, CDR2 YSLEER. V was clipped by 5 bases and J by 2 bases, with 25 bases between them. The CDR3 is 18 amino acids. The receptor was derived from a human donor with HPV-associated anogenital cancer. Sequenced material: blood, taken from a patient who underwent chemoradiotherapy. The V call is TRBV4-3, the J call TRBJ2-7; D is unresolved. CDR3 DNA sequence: TGCGCCAGCAGCGTCCAGGTGAATACTGGATCAGGTACCTACGAGCAGTACTTC. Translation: CASSVQVNTGSGTYEQYF.